The subject of this entry is one T cell receptor (beta chain). Its antigen remains unknown. The time point was: week 11, during vaccination. Doses comprised 300 ug of mutant IDH1 20-mer peptide each, plus topical imiquimod. Germline trimming cut 4 bases from V and 3 bases from J; bases unmatched to any gene: 9. The CDR3 contains 17 residues. CDR1 and CDR2 (germline): PRHDT, FYEKMQ (reference sequence). The data belong to a study of a mutant IDH1 vaccine in newly diagnosed glioma. The assay was immunoSEQ multiplex PCR, and TCRdb's table has in-frame clones only and misses some. The sample lists some 21,000 clones, just under 90% occurring once.

The sequenced sample was PBMCs, obtained from a glioma patient whose treatment included an IDH1 peptide vaccine. The chain recombines TRBV13 with TRBJ2-7; TRBD2 agrees at 13 bases. The receptor comes from a woman in her thirties or forties with glioma. The CDR3 DNA reads as TGTGCCAGCAGCTATACTAGCGGGGGGGCCAATAGCTACGAGCAGTACTTC. Protein product: CASSYTSGGANSYEQYF.